This T cell receptor (beta chain) was sequenced during a study of blood T cell repertoires in COVID-19. V was pared by 2 bases and J by 8 bases, with 9 bases between. This CDR3 is built from 13 residues. Germline V CDR1 and CDR2: SEHNR, FQNEAQ (reference sequence). Living in 24 US areas, the participants were between about 18 and 95 years of age. In the original processing: Nucleated cell number was recorded as an estimate derived from reference gene primer amplification. Assay used: immunoSEQ multiplex PCR; TCRdb lists only in-frame clones, some missing. That table gives V, J and clone size, and the DNA gave D and trimming. The table lists around 160,000 clones, 70% to 90% of them singletons, with more than 1% in the top ten.

The chain employs TRBV7-9 and TRBJ1-4; perhaps TRBD1 as D (5 bases). This clonotype was obtained from a woman under 40 with acute COVID-19. The sequenced material came from PBMCs or T cells enriched from blood (not recorded which). The CDR3 here is CASSLLEGEKLFF. For the CDR3, the DNA is TGTGCCAGCAGCTTATTGGAGGGGGAAAAACTGTTTTTT.